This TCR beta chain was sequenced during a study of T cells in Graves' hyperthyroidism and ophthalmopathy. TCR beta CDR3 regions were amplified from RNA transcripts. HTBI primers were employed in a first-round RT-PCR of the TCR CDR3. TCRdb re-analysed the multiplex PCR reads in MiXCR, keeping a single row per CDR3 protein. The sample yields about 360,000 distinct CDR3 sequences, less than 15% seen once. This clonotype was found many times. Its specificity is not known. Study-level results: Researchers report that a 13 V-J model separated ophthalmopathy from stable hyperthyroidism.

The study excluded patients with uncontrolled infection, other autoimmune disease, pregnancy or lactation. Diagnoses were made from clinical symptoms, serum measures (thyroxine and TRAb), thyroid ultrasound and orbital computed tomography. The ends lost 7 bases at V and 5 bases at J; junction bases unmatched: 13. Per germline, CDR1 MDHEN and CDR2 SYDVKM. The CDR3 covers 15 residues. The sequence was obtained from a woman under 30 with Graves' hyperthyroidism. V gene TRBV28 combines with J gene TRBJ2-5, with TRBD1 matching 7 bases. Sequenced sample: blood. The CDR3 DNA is TGTGCCAGCAATGGTTTACAGACAGGGCGGGAGACCCAGTACTTC. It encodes CASNGLQTGRETQYF. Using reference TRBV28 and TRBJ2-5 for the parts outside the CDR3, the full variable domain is DVKVTQSSRYLVKRTGEKVFLECVQDMDHENMFWYRQDPGLGLRLIYFSYDVKMKEKGDIPEGYSVSREKKERFSLILESASTNQTSMYLCASNGLQTGRETQYFGPGTRLLVL.